This TCR beta chain was obtained from a study of tumor-infiltrating lymphocytes in localized non-small cell lung cancer listed by TCRdb under 2021. Background on the whole study: Patients whose samples were collected after neoadjuvant chemotherapy, as well as both smokers and never-smokers and several histologies, were included in the cohort. From each patient came resected tumor tissue plus uninvolved lung tissue from that same patient, and the uninvolved lung tissue was described as non-adjacent to the tumor. Flow cytometry, multiplex immunofluorescence, RNA-seq, exome sequencing and proteomics were applied to the same patients as TCR sequencing, which was one of several integrated assays. In total, the ICON cohort was made up of 150 or so surgical patients who had localized non-small cell lung cancer and whose tumors were resected. A total of 55 or so patients were included in the paired tumor versus uninvolved lung comparison of immunoSEQ T-cell fraction. The investigation overall reported the following: Assay coverage varied across patients depending on available tissue quantity, so only a subset of the cohort had TCR sequencing. No difference in TCR-derived T-cell fraction was observed between the flow cytometry-defined immunotypes IM1 (good prognosis) and IM2 (poor prognosis). Because different assays used different pieces of the same tissue, technical variation could not be distinguished from intratumor heterogeneity. TCRbeta sequencing supported higher T cell infiltration in tumors than in uninvolved lung tissue, consistent with immunofluorescence CD3 counts.

On this clone itself: Its specific antigen is unknown. No much larger clonotype is one base removed from it; base qualities were not supplied.

The T-cell fraction in tumor and uninvolved lung tissue was provided by TCR sequencing with the immunoSEQ assay. For the original study's pipeline: To analyze survival, patients were divided into a high T-cell fraction group (upper tertile) and a low T-cell fraction group (lower two tertiles), and the two groups were compared using a log-rank test. Paired tumor versus uninvolved lung differences in T-cell fraction were tested with a signed-rank test. Not all clones reach the TCRdb copy of this immuneACCESS table, which keeps in-frame sequences only. Checked studies attribute under half of the gap to unresolved V genes and leave the rest unexplained. V and J calls plus clone size are reproduced from that table; the DNA served to infer D and trimming. Here the sample has more than 10,000 clones; roughly 85% occur a single time. Jointly, the top ten make up around 3.6% of the sample. Enrollment in ICON was initiated in the first half of 2016, and the last patient was enrolled in late 2018. A subcohort of roughly 71 patients provided fresh tumor and matched uninvolved tissue for in-depth immune analyses, with TCR sequencing among those analyses. DNA for TCR sequencing was isolated from bulk tissue, and no cell sorting was done.

Sequencing used uninvolved lung tissue not adjacent to the tumor. This TCR came from a human donor with non-small cell lung cancer.

The CDR3 protein: CASSKLAGGEGEQFF. The sequenced DNA: TGTGCCAGCAGTAAACTAGCGGGAGGGGAAGGTGAGCAGTTCTTC. The chain uses TRBV6-5 and TRBJ2-1; TRBD2 lines up with 13 middle nucleotides. Taken from cysteine to phenylalanine, the CDR3 has 15 residues. Here the CDR3 DNA is all that survives: 45 bases in frame from base 1. As encoded in the germline V gene, CDR1 is MNHEY while CDR2 is SVGAGI. Ends trimmed: V by 5 bases, J by 9 bases; bases unmatched to a gene: 7.